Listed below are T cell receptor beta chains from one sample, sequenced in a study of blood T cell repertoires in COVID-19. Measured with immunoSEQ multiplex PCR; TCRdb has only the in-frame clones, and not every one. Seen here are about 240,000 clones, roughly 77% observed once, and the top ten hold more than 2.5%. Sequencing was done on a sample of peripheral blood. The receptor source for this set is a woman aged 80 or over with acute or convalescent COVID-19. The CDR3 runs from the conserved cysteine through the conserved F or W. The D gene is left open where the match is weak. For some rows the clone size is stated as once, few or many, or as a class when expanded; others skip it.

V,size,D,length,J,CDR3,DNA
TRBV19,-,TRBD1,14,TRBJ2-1,CASSQGASYNEQFF,TGTGCCAGTAGTCAGGGGGCCTCCTACAATGAGCAGTTCTTC
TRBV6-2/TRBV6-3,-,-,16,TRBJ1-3,CASSPGSYRAGNTIYF,TGTGCCAGCAGTCCAGGCAGCTACCGTGCTGGAAACACCATATATTTT
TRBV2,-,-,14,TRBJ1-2,CASSRRATNYGYTF,TGTGCCAGCAGCAGGAGGGCCACTAACTATGGCTACACCTTC
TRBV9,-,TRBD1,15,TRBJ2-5,CASSVGQGAGETQYF,TGTGCCAGCAGCGTGGGACAGGGGGCAGGAGAGACCCAGTACTTC
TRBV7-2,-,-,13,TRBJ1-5,CASSLDSRQPQHF,TGTGCCAGCAGCTTAGACAGTCGCCAGCCCCAGCATTTT
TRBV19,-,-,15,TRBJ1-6,CASSSGDGRNSPLHF,TGTGCCAGTAGTTCGGGGGACGGGAGAAATTCACCCCTCCACTTT
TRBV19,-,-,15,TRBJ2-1,CASSMAGYAYNEQFF,TGTGCCAGTAGTATGGCGGGTTACGCCTACAATGAGCAGTTCTTC
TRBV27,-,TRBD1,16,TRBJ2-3,CASSRVGTGGVDTQYF,TGTGCCAGCAGTCGGGTTGGGACAGGGGGAGTAGATACGCAGTATTTT
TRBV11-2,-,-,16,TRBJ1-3,CASSLEAGMSGNTIYF,TGTGCCAGCAGCTTAGAGGCGGGTATGTCTGGAAACACCATATATTTT
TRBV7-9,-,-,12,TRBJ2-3,CASSLQGDTQYF,TGTGCCAGCAGCCTCCAGGGGGATACGCAGTATTTT
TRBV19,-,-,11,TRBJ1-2,CASMRGRGYTF,TGTGCCAGTATGCGGGGGCGAGGCTACACCTTC
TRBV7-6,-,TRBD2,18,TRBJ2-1,CASSPQISGGATYNEQFF,TGTGCCAGCAGCCCCCAAATAAGCGGGGGGGCTACCTACAATGAGCAGTTCTTC
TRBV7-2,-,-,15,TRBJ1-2,CASSLDAGRPYGYTF,TGTGCCAGCAGCTTAGATGCGGGCAGGCCTTATGGCTACACCTTC
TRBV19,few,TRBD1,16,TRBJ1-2,CASSRGKGQGNYGYTF,TGTGCCAGTAGTAGGGGTAAGGGACAGGGGAACTATGGCTACACCTTC
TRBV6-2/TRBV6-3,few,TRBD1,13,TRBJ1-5,CASTPTGVRPQHF,TGTGCCAGCACCCCGACAGGGGTAAGACCCCAGCATTTT
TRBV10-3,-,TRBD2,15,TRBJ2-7,CAISESSGGFYEQYF,TGTGCCATCAGTGAATCTAGCGGGGGTTTTTACGAGCAGTACTTC
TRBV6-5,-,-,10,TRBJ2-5,CASTEETQYF,TGTGCCAGCACGGAGGAGACCCAGTACTTC
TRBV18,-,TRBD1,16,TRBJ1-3,CASSPGQAGSGNTIYF,TGTGCCAGCTCACCCGGACAGGCTGGCTCTGGAAACACCATATATTTT
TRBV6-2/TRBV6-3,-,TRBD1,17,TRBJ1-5,CASSADTGTGFYQPQHF,TGTGCCAGCAGTGCCGACACCGGGACAGGGTTTTATCAGCCCCAGCATTTT
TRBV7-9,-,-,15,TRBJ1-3,CASSFLAGTGNTIYF,TGTGCCAGCAGCTTTCTAGCAGGCACTGGAAACACCATATATTTT
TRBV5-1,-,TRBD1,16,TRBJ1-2,CASSFMVGQGLGGYTF,TGCGCCAGCAGCTTTATGGTAGGACAGGGTCTGGGCGGCTACACCTTC
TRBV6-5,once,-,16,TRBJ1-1,CASSYGGARRGTEAFF,TGTGCCAGCAGTTACGGGGGGGCGCGCAGAGGCACTGAAGCTTTCTTT
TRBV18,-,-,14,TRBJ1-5,CASSEGRGGQPQHF,TGTGCCAGCTCAGAGGGGCGCGGGGGTCAGCCCCAGCATTTT
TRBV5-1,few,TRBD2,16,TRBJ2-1,CASSLPRLAGGEEQFF,TGCGCCAGCAGCCTGCCGAGACTAGCGGGGGGCGAGGAGCAGTTCTTC
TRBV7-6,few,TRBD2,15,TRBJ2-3,CASSLERERADTQYF,TGTGCCAGCAGCTTAGAGCGGGAGAGGGCAGATACGCAGTATTTT
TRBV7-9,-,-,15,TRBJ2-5,CASSLERVRSETQYF,TGTGCCAGCAGCTTAGAGCGGGTCAGGAGCGAGACCCAGTACTTC
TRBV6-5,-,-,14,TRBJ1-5,CASRDSHGAQPQHF,TGTGCCAGCAGGGACAGCCACGGGGCTCAGCCCCAGCATTTT
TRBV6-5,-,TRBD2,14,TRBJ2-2,CASRYSGGTGELFF,TGTGCCAGCAGATATAGCGGGGGGACCGGGGAGCTGTTTTTT
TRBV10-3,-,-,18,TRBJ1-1,CAISELGGNILIGTEAFF,TGTGCCATCAGTGAGTTGGGGGGGAATATCCTAATAGGCACTGAAGCTTTCTTT
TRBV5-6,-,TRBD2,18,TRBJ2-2,CASSPLDLSGGGAGELFF,TGTGCCAGCAGCCCCCTGGACCTCAGCGGGGGAGGGGCCGGGGAGCTGTTTTTT
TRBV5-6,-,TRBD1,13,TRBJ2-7,CASRRTGMHEQYF,TGTGCCAGCAGACGGACAGGGATGCACGAGCAGTACTTC
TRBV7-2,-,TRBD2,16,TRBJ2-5,CASSLRTSGLQETQYF,TGTGCCAGCAGCCTACGGACTAGCGGTCTCCAAGAGACCCAGTACTTC
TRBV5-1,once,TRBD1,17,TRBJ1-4,CASSAGQGKGTNEKLFF,TGCGCCAGCAGCGCCGGACAGGGAAAGGGCACTAATGAAAAACTGTTTTTT
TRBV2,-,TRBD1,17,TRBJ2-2,CASSPRWTGAITGELFF,TGTGCCAGCAGCCCAAGGTGGACAGGGGCAATCACCGGGGAGCTGTTTTTT
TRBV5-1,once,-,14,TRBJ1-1,CASSLAGGNTEAFF,TGCGCCAGCAGTTTGGCGGGTGGGAACACTGAAGCTTTCTTT
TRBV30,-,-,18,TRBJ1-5,CAWSVRGPGTQNNQPQHF,TGTGCCTGGAGTGTAAGAGGGCCCGGAACCCAAAACAATCAGCCCCAGCATTTT
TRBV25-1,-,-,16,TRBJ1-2,CASSEMGPGRVDGYTF,TGTGCCAGCAGTGAAATGGGCCCTGGCAGGGTCGATGGCTACACCTTC
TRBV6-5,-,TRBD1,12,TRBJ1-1,CASSHRDRVSFF,TGTGCCAGCAGCCACCGGGACAGGGTTTCTTTCTTT
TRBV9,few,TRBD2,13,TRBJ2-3,CASTTGGADTQYF,TGTGCCAGCACCACCGGGGGGGCTGATACGCAGTATTTT
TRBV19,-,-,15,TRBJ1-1,CASSASRAMNTEAFF,TGTGCCAGTAGTGCCTCCAGGGCCATGAACACTGAAGCTTTCTTT
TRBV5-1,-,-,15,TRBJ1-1,CASRRGTGGWTEAFF,TGCGCCAGCAGGCGGGGCACGGGAGGGTGGACTGAAGCTTTCTTT
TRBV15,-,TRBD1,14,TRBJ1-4,CATSRGQVHEKLFF,TGTGCCACCAGCAGGGGACAGGTACATGAAAAACTGTTTTTT
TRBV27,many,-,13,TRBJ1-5,CASGGSWDQPQHF,TGTGCCAGCGGGGGGTCGTGGGATCAGCCCCAGCATTTT
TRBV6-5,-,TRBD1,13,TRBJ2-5,CASRRTGKETQYF,TGTGCCAGCAGGAGGACAGGGAAAGAGACCCAGTACTTC
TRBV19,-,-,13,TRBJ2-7,CASSEIYFYEQYF,TGTGCCAGTAGCGAGATATATTTCTACGAGCAGTACTTC
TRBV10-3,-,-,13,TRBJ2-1,CASGRAGANEQFF,TGTGCCAGCGGGCGGGCGGGGGCTAATGAGCAGTTCTTC
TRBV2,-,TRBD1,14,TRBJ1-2,CASSGGQGLYGYTF,TGTGCCAGCAGTGGGGGACAGGGACTCTATGGCTACACCTTC
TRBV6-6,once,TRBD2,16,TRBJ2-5,CASSPGLAVSLETQYF,TGTGCCAGCAGCCCCGGACTAGCGGTTTCCCTAGAGACCCAGTACTTC
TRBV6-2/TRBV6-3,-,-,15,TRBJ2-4,CASSYEGRAKNIQYF,TGTGCCAGCAGTTACGAGGGTCGGGCCAAAAACATTCAGTACTTC
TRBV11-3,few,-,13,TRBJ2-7,CASSFEDGYEQYF,TGTGCCAGCAGCTTCGAGGATGGCTACGAGCAGTACTTC
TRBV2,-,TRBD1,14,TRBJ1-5,CASQQGDWSQPQHF,TGTGCCAGCCAGCAGGGGGATTGGAGTCAGCCCCAGCATTTT
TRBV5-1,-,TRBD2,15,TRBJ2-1,CASSLGGTISDEQFF,TGCGCCAGCAGCTTGGGGGGGACTATTAGCGATGAGCAGTTCTTC
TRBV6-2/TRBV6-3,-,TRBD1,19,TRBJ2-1,CASSYAGRWTGGKYNEQFF,TGTGCCAGCAGTTACGCGGGCCGCTGGACAGGGGGGAAATACAATGAGCAGTTCTTC